These 5 T cell receptor beta chains share one sample of origin, sequenced in a study of beta chain features in type 1 diabetes (dated by TCRdb to 2017 to 2018). The library was built by means of the immunoSEQ multiplex PCR assay. The entire amount of isolated RNA was reverse transcribed using the High Capacity cDNA Reverse Transcription Kit, so the sequenced TCRB transcripts were expressed ones. Held by TCRdb, this immuneACCESS table contains in-frame sequences only and omits some clones. Under half of the omission traces to an unresolved V gene where checked; the cause of the rest is unknown. This sample is represented by fewer than 250,000 clones; 11% to 15% of them were singletons. The ten largest account for about 0.03% of the sample. Sequences were obtained from naive CD4+ T cells from blood. What the cell subset or site label conveys for this sample: true naive CD4+ T cells. These receptors were taken from a woman aged 40 to 55 in good health.

The chain has TRBV2 and TRBJ2-4; 9 nucleotides align to TRBD2. The CDR3 contains 13 residues. Trimming at V came to 10 bases and at J to 5 bases, leaving 6 bases not matched to a gene. In germline, CDR1 is SNHLY, CDR2 FYNNEI. Here the CDR3 DNA reads TGTGCCACCGCCGCGGGGGGGGAAAACATTCAGTACTTC. Amino acid sequence: CATAAGGENIQYF.

The chain uses TRBV5-6 and TRBJ1-2; D is possibly TRBD1 (5 bases). From germline, CDR1 is SGHDT and CDR2 YYEEEE. V lost 2 bases, J lost 8 bases, and 16 bases lay in between. CDR3 length: 14 residues. CDR3 nucleotide sequence: TGTGCCAGCAGCTTTTTAGGCGGCTCAGGGGGCTACACCTTC. Protein sequence: CASSFLGGSGGYTF. Variable domain in full (rest from reference TRBV5-6 and TRBJ1-2): DAGVTQSPTHLIKTRGQQVTLRCSPKSGHDTVSWYQQALGQGPQFIFQYYEEEERQRGNFPDRFSGHQFPNYSSELNVNALLLGDSALYLCASSFLGGSGGYTFGSGTRLTVV.

In this sample, this clone turned up a few times. CDR3 bases: TGCGCCAGCAGCTTGCTGGCGGGCGCTAGCACAGATACGCAGTATTTT. Amino acid sequence: CASSLLAGASTDTQYF. The chain is built from TRBV5-1 and TRBJ2-3; weak D call: TRBD2 (5 bases). The V end lost 1 base, the J end lost 0 bases, and 12 bases lay between the germline ends. The CDR3 is 16 amino acids. Germline assignment: CDR1 SGHRS and CDR2 YFSETQ.

This clone was found a few times. The chain joins TRBV2 to TRBJ2-7, with D possibly TRBD1 on 5 matching bases. V lost 3 bases, J lost 2 bases, and 11 bases lay in between. The germline gives CDR1 SNHLY, CDR2 FYNNEI. This CDR3 is built from 14 residues. The CDR3 region is CASSDRQSTYEQYF. CDR3 DNA: TGTGCCAGCAGTGACCGACAGAGTACCTACGAGCAGTACTTC.

The rearrangement joins TRBV5-4 to TRBJ2-2; 8 nucleotides match TRBD1. Germline V gene data show CDR1 as SGHNT and CDR2 as YYREEE (reference sequence). This CDR3 is 19 amino acids long. Trimming removed 1 base from V and 5 bases from J; junction bases left unmatched: 16. CDR3 sequence (DNA): TGTGCCAGCAGCTTGTTTCCCTCTGGGCAGGGGGCAAGGACCGGGGAGCTGTTTTTT. Its translation is CASSLFPSGQGARTGELFF.